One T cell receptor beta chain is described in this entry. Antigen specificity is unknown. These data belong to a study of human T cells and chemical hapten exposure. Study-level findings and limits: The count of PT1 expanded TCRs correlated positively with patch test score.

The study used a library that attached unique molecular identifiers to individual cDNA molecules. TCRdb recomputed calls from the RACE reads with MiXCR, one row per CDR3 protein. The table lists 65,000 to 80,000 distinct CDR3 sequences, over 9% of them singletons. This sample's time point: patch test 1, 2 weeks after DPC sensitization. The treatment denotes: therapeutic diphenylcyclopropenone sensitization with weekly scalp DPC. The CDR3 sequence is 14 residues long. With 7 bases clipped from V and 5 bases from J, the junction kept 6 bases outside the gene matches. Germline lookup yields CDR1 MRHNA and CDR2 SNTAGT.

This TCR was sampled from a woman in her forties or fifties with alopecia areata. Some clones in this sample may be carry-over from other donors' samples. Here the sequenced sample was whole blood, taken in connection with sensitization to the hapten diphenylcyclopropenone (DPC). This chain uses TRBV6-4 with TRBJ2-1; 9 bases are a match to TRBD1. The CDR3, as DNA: TGTGCCAGCATTCGGACAGGGGAGGACAATGAGCAGTTCTTC. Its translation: CASIRTGEDNEQFF.